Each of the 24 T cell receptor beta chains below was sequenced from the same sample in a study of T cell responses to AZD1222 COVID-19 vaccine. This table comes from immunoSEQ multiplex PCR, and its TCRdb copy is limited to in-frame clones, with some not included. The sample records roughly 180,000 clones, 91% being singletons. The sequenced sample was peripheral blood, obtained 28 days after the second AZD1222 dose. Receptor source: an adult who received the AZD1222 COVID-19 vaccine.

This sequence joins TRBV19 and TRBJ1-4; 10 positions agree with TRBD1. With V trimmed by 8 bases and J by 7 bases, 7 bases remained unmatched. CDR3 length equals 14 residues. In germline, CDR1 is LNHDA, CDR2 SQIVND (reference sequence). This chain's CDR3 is CASGGGQGREKLFF. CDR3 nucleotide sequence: TGTGCCAGTGGGGGGGGACAGGGGCGTGAAAAACTGTTTTTT. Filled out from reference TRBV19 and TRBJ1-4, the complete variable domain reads DGGITQSPKYLFRKEGQNVTLSCEQNLNHDAMYWYRQDPGQGLRLIYYSQIVNDFQKGDIAEGYSVSREKKESFPLTVTSAQKNPTAFYLCASGGGQGREKLFFGSGTQLSVL.

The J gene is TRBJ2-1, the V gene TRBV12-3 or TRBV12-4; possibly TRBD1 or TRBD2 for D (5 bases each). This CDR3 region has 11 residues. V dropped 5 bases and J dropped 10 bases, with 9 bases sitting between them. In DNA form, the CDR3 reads TGTGCCAGCAGTGACGGGGCCGAGCAGTTCTTC. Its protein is CASSDGAEQFF.

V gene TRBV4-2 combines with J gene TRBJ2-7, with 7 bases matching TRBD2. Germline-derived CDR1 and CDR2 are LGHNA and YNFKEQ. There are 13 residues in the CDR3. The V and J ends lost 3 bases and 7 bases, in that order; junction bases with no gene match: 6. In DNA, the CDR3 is TGTGCCAGCAGCCAGCGGGAGTCGAGGGAGCAGTACTTC. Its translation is CASSQRESREQYF.

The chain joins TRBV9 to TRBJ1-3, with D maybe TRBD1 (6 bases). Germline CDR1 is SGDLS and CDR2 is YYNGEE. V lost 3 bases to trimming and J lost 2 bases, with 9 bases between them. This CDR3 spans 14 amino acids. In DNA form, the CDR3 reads TGTGCCAGCAGCGGACGGACAGCTGGAAACACCATATATTTT. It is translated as CASSGRTAGNTIYF.

The CDR3 nucleotides read TGTGCTAGTGGTTGGAGACTAGCGCGGGGCCACGAGCAGTACTTC. As protein: CASGWRLARGHEQYF. J is TRBJ2-7 and V is TRBV12-5, with 8 bases aligning to TRBD2. Germline assignment: CDR1 LGHNT and CDR2 FRNRAP. The CDR3 spans 15 residues. Trimming removed 4 bases from V and 5 bases from J; junction bases left unmatched: 10.

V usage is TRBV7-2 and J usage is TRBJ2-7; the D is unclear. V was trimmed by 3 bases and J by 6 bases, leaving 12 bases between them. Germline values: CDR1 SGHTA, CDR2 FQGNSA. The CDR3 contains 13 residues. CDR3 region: CASSLAKGREQYF. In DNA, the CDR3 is TGTGCCAGCAGCTTGGCTAAAGGACGCGAGCAGTACTTC.

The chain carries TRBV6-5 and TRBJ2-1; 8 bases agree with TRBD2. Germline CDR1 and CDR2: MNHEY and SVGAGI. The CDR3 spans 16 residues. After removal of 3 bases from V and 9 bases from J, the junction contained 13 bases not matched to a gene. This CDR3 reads CASSYPSGRVTGEQFF. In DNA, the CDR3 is TGTGCCAGCAGTTATCCGTCCGGGAGGGTCACGGGTGAGCAGTTCTTC.

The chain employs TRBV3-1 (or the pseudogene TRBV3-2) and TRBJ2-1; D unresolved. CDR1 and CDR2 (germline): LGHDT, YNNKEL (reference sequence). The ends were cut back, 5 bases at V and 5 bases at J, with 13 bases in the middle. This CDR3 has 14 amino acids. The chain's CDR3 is CASSFGQVNNEQFF. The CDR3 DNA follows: TGTGCCAGCAGCTTTGGGCAGGTAAACAATGAGCAGTTCTTC.

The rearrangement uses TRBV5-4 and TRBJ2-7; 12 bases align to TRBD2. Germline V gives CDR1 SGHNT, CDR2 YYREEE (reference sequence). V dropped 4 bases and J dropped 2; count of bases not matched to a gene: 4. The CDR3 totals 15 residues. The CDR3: CASSPTSGRPYEQYF. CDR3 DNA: TGTGCCAGCAGCCCAACTAGCGGGAGGCCCTACGAGCAGTACTTC.

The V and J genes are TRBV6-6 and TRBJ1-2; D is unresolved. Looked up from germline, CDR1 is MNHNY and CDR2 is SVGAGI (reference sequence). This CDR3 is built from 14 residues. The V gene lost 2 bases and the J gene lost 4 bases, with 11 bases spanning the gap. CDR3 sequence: CASSYRTAGYGYTF. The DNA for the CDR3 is TGTGCCAGCAGTTACCGTACAGCGGGCTATGGCTACACCTTC.

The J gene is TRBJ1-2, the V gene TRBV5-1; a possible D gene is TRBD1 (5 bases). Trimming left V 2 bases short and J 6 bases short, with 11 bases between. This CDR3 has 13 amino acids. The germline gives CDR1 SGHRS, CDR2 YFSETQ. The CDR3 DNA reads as TGCGCCAGCAGCTTTGCGTCGGGGGATGGCTACACCTTC. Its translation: CASSFASGDGYTF.

CDR3 residues: CASNNPKGDEQYF. The CDR3 coding sequence is TGTGCCAGCAATAACCCGAAGGGGGACGAGCAGTACTTC. V and J are TRBV6-5 and TRBJ2-7; a weak D match, TRBD1 (6 bases). Germline V lookup: CDR1 MNHEY, CDR2 SVGAGI. Trimming removed 7 bases from V and 5 bases from J, with 15 bases in between. CDR3 length: 13 amino acids.

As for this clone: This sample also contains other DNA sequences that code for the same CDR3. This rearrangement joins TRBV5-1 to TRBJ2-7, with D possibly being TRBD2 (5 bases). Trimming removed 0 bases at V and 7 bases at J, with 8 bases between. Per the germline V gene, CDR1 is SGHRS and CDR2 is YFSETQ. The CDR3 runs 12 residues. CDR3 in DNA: TGCGCCAGCAGCTTGGTCGGGGATGAGCAGTACTTC. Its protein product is CASSLVGDEQYF.

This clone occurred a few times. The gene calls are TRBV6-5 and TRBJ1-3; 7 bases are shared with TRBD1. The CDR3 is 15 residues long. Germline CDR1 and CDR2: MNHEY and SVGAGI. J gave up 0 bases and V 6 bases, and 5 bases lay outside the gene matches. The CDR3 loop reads CASRDRPYSGNTIYF. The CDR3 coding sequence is TGTGCCAGCAGGGACAGGCCTTACTCTGGAAACACCATATATTTT.

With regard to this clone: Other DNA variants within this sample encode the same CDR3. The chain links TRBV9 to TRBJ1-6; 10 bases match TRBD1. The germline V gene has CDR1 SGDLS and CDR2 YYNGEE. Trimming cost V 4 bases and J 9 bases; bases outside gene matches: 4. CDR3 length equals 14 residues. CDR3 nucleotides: TGTGCCAGCAGCCCCGGGACAGGGGTTTCACCCCTCCACTTT. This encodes CASSPGTGVSPLHF.

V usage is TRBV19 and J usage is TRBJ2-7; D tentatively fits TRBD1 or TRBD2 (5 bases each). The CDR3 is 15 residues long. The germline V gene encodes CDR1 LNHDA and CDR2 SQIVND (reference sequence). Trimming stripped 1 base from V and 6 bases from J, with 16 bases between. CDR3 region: CASSIGERGPIEQYF. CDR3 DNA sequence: TGTGCCAGTAGTATAGGGGAACGGGGCCCCATCGAGCAGTACTTC.

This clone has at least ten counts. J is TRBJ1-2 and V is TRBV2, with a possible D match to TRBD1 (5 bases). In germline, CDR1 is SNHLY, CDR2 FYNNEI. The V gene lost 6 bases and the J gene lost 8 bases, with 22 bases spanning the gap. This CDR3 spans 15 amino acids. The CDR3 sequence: CASRGREGDTLGYTF. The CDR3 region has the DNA TGTGCCAGCAGGGGCCGTGAAGGGGATACCCTAGGCTACACCTTC.

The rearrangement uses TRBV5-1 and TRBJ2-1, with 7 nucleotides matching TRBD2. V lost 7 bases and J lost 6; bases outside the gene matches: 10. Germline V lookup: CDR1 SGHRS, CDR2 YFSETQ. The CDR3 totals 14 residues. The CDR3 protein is CASWVGLAVNEQFF. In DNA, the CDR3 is TGCGCCAGCTGGGTAGGTCTAGCGGTCAATGAGCAGTTCTTC. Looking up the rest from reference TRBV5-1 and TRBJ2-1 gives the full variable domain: KAGVTQTPRYLIKTRGQQVTLSCSPISGHRSVSWYQQTPGQGLQFLFEYFSETQRNKGNFPGRFSGRQFSNSRSEMNVSTLELGDSALYLCASWVGLAVNEQFFGPGTRLTVL.

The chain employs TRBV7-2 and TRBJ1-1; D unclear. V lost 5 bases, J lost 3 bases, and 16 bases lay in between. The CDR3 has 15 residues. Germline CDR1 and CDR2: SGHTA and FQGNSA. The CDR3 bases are TGTGCCAGCAGCCCAGCCTCTAGTTGGGACACTGAAGCTTTCTTT. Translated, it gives CASSPASSWDTEAFF. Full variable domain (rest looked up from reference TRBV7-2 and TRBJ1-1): GAGVSQSPSNKVTEKGKDVELRCDPISGHTALYWYRQSLGQGLEFLIYFQGNSAPDKSGLPSDRFSAERTGGSVSTLTIQRTQQEDSAVYLCASSPASSWDTEAFFGQGTRLTVV.

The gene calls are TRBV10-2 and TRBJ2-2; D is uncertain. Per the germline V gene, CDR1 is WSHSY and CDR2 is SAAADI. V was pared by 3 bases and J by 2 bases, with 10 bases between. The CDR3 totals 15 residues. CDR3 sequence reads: CASSDRSPNTGELFF. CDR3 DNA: TGCGCCAGCAGTGACAGGAGTCCCAACACCGGGGAGCTGTTTTTT.

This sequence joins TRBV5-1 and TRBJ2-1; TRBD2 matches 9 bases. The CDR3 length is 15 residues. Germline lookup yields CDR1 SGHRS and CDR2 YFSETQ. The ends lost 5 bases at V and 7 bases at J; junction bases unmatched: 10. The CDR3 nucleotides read TGCGCCAGCAGGCCCGGCGGGAGGGCCATGAATGAGCAGTTCTTC. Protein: CASRPGGRAMNEQFF.

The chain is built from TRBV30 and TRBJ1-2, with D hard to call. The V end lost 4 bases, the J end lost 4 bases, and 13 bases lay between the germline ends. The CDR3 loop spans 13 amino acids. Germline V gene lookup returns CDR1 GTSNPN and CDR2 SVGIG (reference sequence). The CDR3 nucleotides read TGTGCCTGGAAGATCGCGGTCTCCTATGGCTACACCTTC. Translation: CAWKIAVSYGYTF.

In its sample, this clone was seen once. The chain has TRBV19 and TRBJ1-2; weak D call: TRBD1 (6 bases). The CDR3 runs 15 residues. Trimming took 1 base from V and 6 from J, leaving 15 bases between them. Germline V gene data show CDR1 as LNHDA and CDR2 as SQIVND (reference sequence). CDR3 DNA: TGTGCCAGTAGTATAGCGAGGGGGGACGTCCATGGCTACACCTTC. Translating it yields CASSIARGDVHGYTF.

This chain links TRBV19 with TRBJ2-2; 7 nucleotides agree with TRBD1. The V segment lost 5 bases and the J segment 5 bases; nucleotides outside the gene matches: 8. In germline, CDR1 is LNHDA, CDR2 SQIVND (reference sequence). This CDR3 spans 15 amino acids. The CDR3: CASSPRTGKTGELFF. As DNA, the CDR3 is TGTGCCAGTAGTCCTAGGACAGGAAAAACCGGGGAGCTGTTTTTT.